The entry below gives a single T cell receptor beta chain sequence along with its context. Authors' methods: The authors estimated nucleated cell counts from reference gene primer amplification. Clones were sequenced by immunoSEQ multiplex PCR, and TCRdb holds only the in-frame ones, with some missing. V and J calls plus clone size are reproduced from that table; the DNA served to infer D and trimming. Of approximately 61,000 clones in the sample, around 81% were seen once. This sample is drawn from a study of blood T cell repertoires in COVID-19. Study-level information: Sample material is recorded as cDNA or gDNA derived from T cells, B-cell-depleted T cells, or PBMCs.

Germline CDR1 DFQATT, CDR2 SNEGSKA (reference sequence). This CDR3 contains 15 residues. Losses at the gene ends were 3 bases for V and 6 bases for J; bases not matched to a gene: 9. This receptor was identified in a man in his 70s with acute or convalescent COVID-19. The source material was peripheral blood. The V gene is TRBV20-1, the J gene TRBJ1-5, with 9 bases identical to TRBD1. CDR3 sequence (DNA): TGCAGTGCTAGTCCTTTCTCGGGACAGGGTCAGCCCCAGCATTTT. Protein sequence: CSASPFSGQGQPQHF.